Here is one T cell receptor (beta chain) with its context. Its antigen is still unknown. This sample was included in a study of CXCR3-negative and CXCR3-positive naive CD8 T cells. CD8+ T cell subsets were each sorted in triplicate, about 310,000 cells apiece. CDR3 size: 16 residues. The method, 5' RACE with UMI labels, was used to prepare the TRB cDNA libraries. TCRdb reprocessed the 5' RACE reads; each CDR3 protein has one entry and no DNA is given. The sample data list under 150,000 distinct CDR3 sequences. Broader study findings: CXCR3-positive naive cells had more hydrophobic TRB CDR3s than CXCR3-negative naive cells. Surface CD5 was comparable between naive subsets; TCR strength was inferred from TRB CDR3 properties. Diversity ran similarly high across both naive subsets but far lower in memory CD8+ cells. Partial loss of CXCR3 expression followed cryopreservation; most assays used fresh PBMCs.

The sequencing input was naive CXCR3+ CD8+ T cells from blood. The subset denotes: CD45RO-CCR7+CD27+CD95- naive CD8+ T cells expressing CXCR3 (TNR3+). This receptor was taken from a human donor in good health. Some clones in this sample may be carry-over from other donors' samples. V usage is TRBV12-3 or TRBV12-4 and J usage is TRBJ1-2; TCRdb lists TRBD1, though no DNA is available to test this call. The CDR3 sequence: CASTPPGTGGAYGYTF.